This TCR beta chain originates from a study of shared clonotypes between healthy human individuals. Roughly 99 million PBMCs were counted before genomic DNA extraction. Germline values: CDR1 MNHEY, CDR2 SVGAGI. There are 14 residues in the CDR3. Trimming stripped 5 bases from V and 10 bases from J, with 19 bases between. Evenly divided among several immunoSEQ plates was the genomic DNA of each subset. Sequencing of unsorted PBMC DNA was carried out using ten immunoSEQ deep assay plates. Generated by immunoSEQ multiplex PCR, the TCRdb table keeps only in-frame clones and is missing some. Of more than 400,000 clones in the sample, over 70% were seen once.

This chain uses TRBV6-5 with TRBJ2-3, with D possibly TRBD1 on 7 matching bases. Sequenced: PBMCs. This clonotype was obtained from a woman in her 40s in good health. Some clones in this sample may be carry-over from other donors' samples. For the CDR3, the DNA is TGTGCCAGCAGTGGGGGGTACAACACAGGGGCGCAGTATTTT. It specifies CASSGGYNTGAQYF.